This T cell receptor (beta chain) was documented in a study of molecular identifiers for immune sequencing clone quantification. The study, taken as a whole, reports: Identical barcode-sharing TCR molecules could lead to underestimated sizes for highly expanded clones.

Naive CD8 T cells were FACS-sorted by CD8+CD4-CCR7+CD45RA+ markers. TCRdb passed the PCR reads through MiXCR, listing each CDR3 protein once. The table shows 300,000 to 400,000 distinct CDR3 sequences, with 24% occurring only once. For this clonotype: The antigen is not known. Since a much larger clone is just one base distant, this may be a read error.

The CDR3 covers 13 residues. Germline CDR1 SGHTA, CDR2 FQGNSA. V gave up 4 bases and J gave up 6 bases, with 13 bases separating them. This sequence originates from a human donor in good health. Some libraries in this study had Jurkat cell RNA spiked in. The chain is built from TRBV7-2 and TRBJ2-7; a weak D match, TRBD1 (6 bases). Sequencing was done on a sample of naive CD8+ T cells from blood, with Jurkat cell RNA spiked in. Described subset: FACS-sorted CD8+CD4-CCR7+CD45RA+ naive T cells. CDR3: CASSSAQGPEQYF. In DNA, the CDR3 is TGTGCCAGCAGCTCAGCGCAGGGGCCCGAGCAGTACTTC.